This T cell receptor beta chain was identified during a study of cytomegalovirus exposure and HLA in healthy donors. Study findings and constraints: Cytomegalovirus association was listed for approximately 150 TCR beta chains. Presence/absence results assume similar sequencing depth per donor, which may not hold. In a later analysis, specific HLA alleles were associated with about 18,000 TCR beta sequences at a 0.05 false discovery rate.

The PCR contained 60 Vbeta and 13 Jbeta primers. Clones were read by immunoSEQ multiplex PCR, and TCRdb kept only the in-frame ones, dropping some. Of tens of thousands of clones detected, about 76% appear once; the ten largest clones hold 3% to 3.5%. The CDR3 length is 15 residues. Germline CDR1 reads SGHAT; CDR2 reads FQNNGV. J gave up 4 bases and V 1 base, and 1 base lay outside the gene matches. In this sample, this clone turned up a few times. Its target is unknown. The rearrangement joins TRBV11-2 to TRBJ2-3, with TRBD1 matching 11 bases. The sequence came from a man younger than 35 in good health and CMV-seronegative. The sample taken for sequencing was PBMCs. CDR3 DNA: TGTGCCAGCAGCTTAGGGACAGGGGGCGCAGATACGCAGTATTTT. Protein sequence: CASSLGTGGADTQYF.